This T cell receptor (beta chain) was captured by sequencing in a study of T cell responses to AZD1222 COVID-19 vaccine. Profiling relied on immunoSEQ multiplex PCR, and the TCRdb table lists in-frame clones only, not all of them. The sample consists of about 120,000 clones, around 91% of them appearing once. The specimen was peripheral blood, collected on day 0 of AZD1222 vaccination. This clonotype originated in an adult in good health.

The CDR3: CATSDWQGGYTF. The DNA for the CDR3 is TGTGCCACCAGTGATTGGCAGGGTGGCTACACCTTC. The rearrangement joins TRBV24-1 to TRBJ1-2, with D possibly being TRBD1 (5 bases). Germline CDR1 KGHDR, CDR2 SFDVKD. The CDR3 sequence is 12 residues long. The V and J ends lost 2 bases and 7 bases respectively, with 7 bases between them.